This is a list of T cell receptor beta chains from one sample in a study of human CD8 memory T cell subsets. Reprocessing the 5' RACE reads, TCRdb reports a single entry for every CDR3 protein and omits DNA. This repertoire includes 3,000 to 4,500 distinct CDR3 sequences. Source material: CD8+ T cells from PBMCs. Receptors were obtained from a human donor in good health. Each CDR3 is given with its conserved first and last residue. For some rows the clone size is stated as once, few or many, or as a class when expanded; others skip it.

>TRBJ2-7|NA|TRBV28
CASSLSLAYEQYF
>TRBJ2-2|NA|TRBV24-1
CATAGPWGRTPGSCFF
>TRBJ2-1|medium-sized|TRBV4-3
CASSQSKGNYNEQFF
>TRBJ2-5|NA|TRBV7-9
CASSSPRGRKTQYF
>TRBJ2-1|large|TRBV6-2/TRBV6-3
CASSHGMSWGHEQFF
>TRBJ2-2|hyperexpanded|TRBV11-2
CASSLEASGGYNTGELFF
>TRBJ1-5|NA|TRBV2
CASLGTVDQPQHF
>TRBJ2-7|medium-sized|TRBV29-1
CSVLSGGRSYEQYF
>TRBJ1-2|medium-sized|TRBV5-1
CASSGYRGQYGYTF
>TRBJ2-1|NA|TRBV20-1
CSASDREYEQFF
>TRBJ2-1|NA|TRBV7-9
CASSLPQRAGQLFF
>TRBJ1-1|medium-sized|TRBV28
CASTLDHMNTEAFF
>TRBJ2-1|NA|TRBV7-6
CASSFQGNEQFF
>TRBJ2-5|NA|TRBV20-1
CSARDLPGTGKLETQYF
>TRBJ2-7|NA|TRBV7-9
CASSPGVSYEQYF
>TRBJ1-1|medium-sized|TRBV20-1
CSAALDRDTEAFF
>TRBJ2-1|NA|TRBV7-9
CASSPSGGVSSYNEQFF
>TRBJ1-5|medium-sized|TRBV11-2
CASRRDGSNQPQHF
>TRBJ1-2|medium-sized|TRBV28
CASSFGRAVIYGYTF
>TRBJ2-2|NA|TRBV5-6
CASSFTRNTGELFF
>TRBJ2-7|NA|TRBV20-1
CSARGLAGSAEQYF
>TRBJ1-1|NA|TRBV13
CASSLGQGSTEAFF
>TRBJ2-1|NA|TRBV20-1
CSARLADNEQFF
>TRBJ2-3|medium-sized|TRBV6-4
CASSLGQGDTDTQYF
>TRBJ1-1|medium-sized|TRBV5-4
CASSLSGSATEAFF
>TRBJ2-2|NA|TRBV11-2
CASSRPGTSGNTGELFF
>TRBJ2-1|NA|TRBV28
CASSPSSSYNEQFF
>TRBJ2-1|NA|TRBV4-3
CASSPHTGGAVDEQFF
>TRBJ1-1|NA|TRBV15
CATSPAQRDMNTEAFF
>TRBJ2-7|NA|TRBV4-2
CASSQGTGSSYEQYF
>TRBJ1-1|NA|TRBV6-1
CASSEAEAQQAFF
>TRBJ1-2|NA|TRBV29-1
CSVAGVWYGYTF
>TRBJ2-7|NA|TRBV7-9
CASSLALSLYEQYF
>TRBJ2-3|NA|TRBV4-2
CASSQGLGGGADTQYF
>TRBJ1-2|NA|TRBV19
CASKKGAIGYGYTF
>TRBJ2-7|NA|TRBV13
CASSLLGNEQYF
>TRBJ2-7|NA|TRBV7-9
CASSDGGGGYEQYF
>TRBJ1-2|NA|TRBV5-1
CASSLYLPYGYTF
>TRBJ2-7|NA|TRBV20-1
CIALAGPPAYEQYF
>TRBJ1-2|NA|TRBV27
CASSWTGPNYGYTF
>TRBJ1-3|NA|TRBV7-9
CASGGTGSSGNTIYF
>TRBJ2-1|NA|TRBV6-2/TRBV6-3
CASSETSGTVNEQFF
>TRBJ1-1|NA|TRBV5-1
CASSLGTPSTEAFF
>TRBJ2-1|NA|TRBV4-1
CASSQGIWGGHEQFF
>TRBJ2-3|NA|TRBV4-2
CASSPGEATDTQYF
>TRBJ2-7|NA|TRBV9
CASSIGQGQDEQYF
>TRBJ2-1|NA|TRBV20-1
CSARGLAKNNEQFF
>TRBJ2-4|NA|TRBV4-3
CASSQDRVEGGRDIQYF
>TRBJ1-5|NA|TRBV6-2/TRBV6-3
CASSGGESQPQHF
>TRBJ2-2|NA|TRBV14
CASSPTHTGELFF
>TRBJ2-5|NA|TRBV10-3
CAISEWPSREETQYF
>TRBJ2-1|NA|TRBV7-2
CASSLELTSESYNEQFF
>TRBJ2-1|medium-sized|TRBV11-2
CASSLSRRDSYNEQFF
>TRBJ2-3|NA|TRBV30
CAWNQGYGADTQYF